The rows below give T cell receptor beta chains drawn from one sample of a study of blood T cell repertoires in COVID-19. The protocol was immunoSEQ multiplex PCR, while the TCRdb copy is restricted to in-frame clones and leaves out a portion. Of approximately 47,000 clones in the sample, 85% to 90% are singletons; the top ten hold 2.6%. Sequenced: peripheral blood. The receptors were gathered from an elderly woman with COVID-19, enrolled during active disease. The CDR3 runs from the conserved cysteine through the conserved F or W. The D gene is left open where the match is weak. Expanded clones get a size class; other rows say once, few or many, or leave the size out.

cdr3_aa: CASSLARDYQYF; cdr3_nt: TGTGCCAGCAGCTTAGCCCGGGACTACCAGTATTTT; v_call: TRBV7-8; j_call: TRBJ2-3; clone_size: NA; d_call: TRBD2
cdr3_aa: CASSGGTAVGTEAFF; cdr3_nt: TGCGCCAGCAGCGGTGGGACAGCCGTGGGCACTGAAGCTTTCTTT; v_call: TRBV5-1; j_call: TRBJ1-1; clone_size: few; d_call: TRBD1
cdr3_aa: CASSDSVTSTHNEQFF; cdr3_nt: TGTGCCAGCAGTGACTCGGTGACTAGTACCCACAATGAGCAGTTCTTC; v_call: TRBV6-4; j_call: TRBJ2-1; clone_size: NA; d_call: NA
cdr3_aa: CASSSLLTERRNEQFF; cdr3_nt: TGTGCCAGCAGCTCGCTACTTACAGAGAGACGAAATGAGCAGTTCTTC; v_call: TRBV13; j_call: TRBJ2-1; clone_size: NA; d_call: NA
cdr3_aa: CASSPQIYQPQHF; cdr3_nt: TGTGCCAGCAGCCCACAGATTTATCAGCCCCAGCATTTT; v_call: TRBV12-3/TRBV12-4; j_call: TRBJ1-5; clone_size: few; d_call: NA
cdr3_aa: CASGRDRIYEQYF; cdr3_nt: TGTGCCAGCGGTCGGGACAGGATCTACGAGCAGTACTTC; v_call: TRBV6-5; j_call: TRBJ2-7; clone_size: NA; d_call: TRBD1
cdr3_aa: CASSFVGQGNPAKKGFF; cdr3_nt: NA; v_call: TRBV28; j_call: TRBJ1-1; clone_size: NA; d_call: NA
cdr3_aa: CASSPGRAKTQYF; cdr3_nt: TGTGCCAGCAGCCCAGGGAGGGCGAAGACCCAGTACTTC; v_call: TRBV7-3; j_call: TRBJ2-5; clone_size: once; d_call: TRBD2
cdr3_aa: CATPGQGSTDTQYF; cdr3_nt: TGCGCCACCCCCGGACAGGGAAGCACAGATACGCAGTATTTT; v_call: TRBV10-1; j_call: TRBJ2-3; clone_size: NA; d_call: TRBD1
cdr3_aa: CASSPRISGGATSYNEQFF; cdr3_nt: TGTGCCAGCTCACCACGGATTAGCGGGGGGGCCACCTCCTACAATGAGCAGTTCTTC; v_call: TRBV18; j_call: TRBJ2-1; clone_size: NA; d_call: TRBD2
cdr3_aa: CASSWEGTPNEKLFF; cdr3_nt: TGTGCCAGTAGTTGGGAGGGAACACCCAATGAAAAACTGTTTTTT; v_call: TRBV19; j_call: TRBJ1-4; clone_size: NA; d_call: NA
cdr3_aa: CASSRGRGNEKLFF; cdr3_nt: TGTGCCAGCTCACGGGGGCGCGGTAATGAAAAACTGTTTTTT; v_call: TRBV18; j_call: TRBJ1-4; clone_size: NA; d_call: NA
cdr3_aa: CASSLSFEANYGYTF; cdr3_nt: TGCGCCAGCAGCTTGTCGTTTGAGGCTAACTATGGCTACACCTTC; v_call: TRBV5-1; j_call: TRBJ1-2; clone_size: NA; d_call: NA
cdr3_aa: CASSPSGLYGYTF; cdr3_nt: TGTGCCAGCTCACCTTCGGGACTCTATGGCTACACCTTC; v_call: TRBV18; j_call: TRBJ1-2; clone_size: NA; d_call: NA
cdr3_aa: CASSLSGTGYGYTF; cdr3_nt: TGTGCCAGCAGCTTATCCGGGACAGGCTATGGCTACACCTTC; v_call: TRBV7-2; j_call: TRBJ1-2; clone_size: NA; d_call: TRBD1
cdr3_aa: CASSPRGGSAYFGYTF; cdr3_nt: TGTGCCAGCAGCCCCCGTGGGGGGTCGGCCTATTTTGGCTACACCTTC; v_call: TRBV9; j_call: TRBJ1-2; clone_size: NA; d_call: NA
cdr3_aa: CASSGTSSYTEAFF; cdr3_nt: TGTGCCAGCAGCGGGACATCCTCCTACACTGAAGCTTTCTTT; v_call: TRBV7-9; j_call: TRBJ1-1; clone_size: few; d_call: NA
cdr3_aa: CSVRGVITEAFF; cdr3_nt: TGCAGCGTACGGGGGGTGATCACTGAAGCTTTCTTT; v_call: TRBV29-1; j_call: TRBJ1-1; clone_size: NA; d_call: NA
cdr3_aa: CSVENRSQGYTF; cdr3_nt: TGCAGCGTTGAGAACAGGAGCCAGGGCTACACCTTC; v_call: TRBV29-1; j_call: TRBJ1-2; clone_size: NA; d_call: NA
cdr3_aa: CASSREGARYGYTF; cdr3_nt: TGTGCCAGCTCCCGGGAGGGGGCAAGGTATGGCTACACCTTC; v_call: TRBV6-5; j_call: TRBJ1-2; clone_size: few; d_call: TRBD1
cdr3_aa: CASSYGTNGNTIYF; cdr3_nt: TGTGCCAGCAGTTACGGGACTAACGGAAACACCATATATTTT; v_call: TRBV6-5; j_call: TRBJ1-3; clone_size: once; d_call: NA
cdr3_aa: CASSIDRSTEAFF; cdr3_nt: TGTGCCAGTAGTATTGACAGGAGCACTGAAGCTTTCTTT; v_call: TRBV19; j_call: TRBJ1-1; clone_size: NA; d_call: NA
cdr3_aa: CASSLRQGAYYGYTF; cdr3_nt: TGCGCCAGCAGCTTACGACAGGGGGCGTACTATGGCTACACCTTC; v_call: TRBV5-1; j_call: TRBJ1-2; clone_size: once; d_call: TRBD1
cdr3_aa: CASSRTPGKNTEAFF; cdr3_nt: TGTGCCAGCTCACGAACCCCGGGGAAGAACACTGAAGCTTTCTTT; v_call: TRBV18; j_call: TRBJ1-1; clone_size: NA; d_call: NA
cdr3_aa: CASSFLTSGGYEQYF; cdr3_nt: TGTGCCAGCAGCTTTCTAACGAGCGGGGGATACGAGCAGTACTTC; v_call: TRBV7-2; j_call: TRBJ2-7; clone_size: NA; d_call: TRBD2
cdr3_aa: CATAARDIGSYEQYF; cdr3_nt: TGTGCCACCGCGGCCCGGGACATAGGCTCCTACGAGCAGTACTTC; v_call: TRBV2; j_call: TRBJ2-7; clone_size: NA; d_call: NA
cdr3_aa: CALGGFSDTQYF; cdr3_nt: TGTGCCCTCGGGGGGTTCTCCGATACGCAGTATTTT; v_call: TRBV7-9; j_call: TRBJ2-3; clone_size: few; d_call: TRBD2
cdr3_aa: CASSPKGQGRYEQYF; cdr3_nt: TGTGCCAGCTCACCCAAGGGACAGGGGCGCTACGAGCAGTACTTC; v_call: TRBV18; j_call: TRBJ2-7; clone_size: NA; d_call: TRBD1
cdr3_aa: CASSFTRDEQFF; cdr3_nt: TGTGCCAGCAGCTTTACACGGGATGAGCAGTTCTTC; v_call: TRBV7-2; j_call: TRBJ2-1; clone_size: NA; d_call: NA
cdr3_aa: CASSPLAGGKNIQYF; cdr3_nt: TGTGCCAGCAGCCCCCTAGCGGGAGGCAAAAACATTCAGTACTTC; v_call: TRBV5-4; j_call: TRBJ2-4; clone_size: NA; d_call: TRBD2
cdr3_aa: CASLGAYDLAKNIQYF; cdr3_nt: TGTGCCAGCTTAGGAGCCTACGACTTAGCCAAAAACATTCAGTACTTC; v_call: TRBV18; j_call: TRBJ2-4; clone_size: once; d_call: NA
cdr3_aa: CASSEPGRGYGYTF; cdr3_nt: TGTGCCAGCAGTGAACCGGGGAGGGGCTATGGCTACACCTTC; v_call: TRBV6-1; j_call: TRBJ1-2; clone_size: NA; d_call: NA
cdr3_aa: CASSRTSGAPYGGNEQFF; cdr3_nt: TGTGCCAGCAGTCGGACTAGCGGGGCCCCATACGGGGGGAATGAGCAGTTCTTC; v_call: TRBV7-3; j_call: TRBJ2-1; clone_size: NA; d_call: TRBD2
cdr3_aa: CASTMVASPLAEAFF; cdr3_nt: TGTGCCAGCACGATGGTAGCCTCCCCGTTGGCTGAAGCTTTCTTT; v_call: TRBV2; j_call: TRBJ1-1; clone_size: NA; d_call: NA
cdr3_aa: CASSPGQGRFGELFF; cdr3_nt: TGTGCCAGTAGTCCGGGACAGGGACGGTTCGGGGAGCTGTTTTTT; v_call: TRBV19; j_call: TRBJ2-2; clone_size: NA; d_call: TRBD1
cdr3_aa: CASSGGLAGGAREQFF; cdr3_nt: TGTGCCAGCAGCGGCGGACTAGCGGGGGGGGCTCGCGAGCAGTTCTTC; v_call: TRBV11-3; j_call: TRBJ2-1; clone_size: NA; d_call: TRBD2
cdr3_aa: CASSSGLAGGSDTQYF; cdr3_nt: TGTGCCAGCAGCTCCGGACTAGCGGGGGGTTCAGATACGCAGTATTTT; v_call: TRBV5-4; j_call: TRBJ2-3; clone_size: NA; d_call: TRBD2
cdr3_aa: CASSLDMASPTQYF; cdr3_nt: TGTGCCAGCAGCTTAGATATGGCTAGTCCGACGCAGTATTTT; v_call: TRBV11-2; j_call: TRBJ2-3; clone_size: NA; d_call: NA
cdr3_aa: CASSRRGGSNYGYTF; cdr3_nt: TGTGCCAGCAGCCGGAGGGGCGGCTCTAACTATGGCTACACCTTC; v_call: TRBV13; j_call: TRBJ1-2; clone_size: few; d_call: NA
cdr3_aa: CASSPQGYNSPLHF; cdr3_nt: TGTGCCAGCAGCCCACAGGGTTATAATTCACCCCTCCACTTT; v_call: TRBV7-9; j_call: TRBJ1-6; clone_size: NA; d_call: NA
cdr3_aa: CASSYSTAGNTIYF; cdr3_nt: TGTGCCAGCAGTTACTCGACTGCCGGAAACACCATATATTTT; v_call: TRBV6-6; j_call: TRBJ1-3; clone_size: NA; d_call: NA
cdr3_aa: CATSRARMNTEAFF; cdr3_nt: TGTGCCACCAGCAGAGCGAGGATGAACACTGAAGCTTTCTTT; v_call: TRBV15; j_call: TRBJ1-1; clone_size: NA; d_call: NA
cdr3_aa: CASSAIRDTLNTEAFF; cdr3_nt: TGTGCCAGCAGTGCCATCCGGGACACCTTGAACACTGAAGCTTTCTTT; v_call: TRBV25-1; j_call: TRBJ1-1; clone_size: NA; d_call: NA
cdr3_aa: CASSFGLAGNTGELFF; cdr3_nt: TGTGCCAGCAGCTTTGGACTAGCGGGGAACACCGGGGAGCTGTTTTTT; v_call: TRBV11-2; j_call: TRBJ2-2; clone_size: NA; d_call: TRBD2
cdr3_aa: CATSEQTTNYGYTF; cdr3_nt: TGTGCCACCAGTGAACAAACTACTAACTATGGCTACACCTTC; v_call: TRBV24-1; j_call: TRBJ1-2; clone_size: NA; d_call: NA
cdr3_aa: CASSVGLGGLPSNQPQHF; cdr3_nt: TGTGCCAGCAGCGTAGGCTTGGGGGGGCTCCCGAGCAATCAGCCCCAGCATTTT; v_call: TRBV9; j_call: TRBJ1-5; clone_size: NA; d_call: NA
cdr3_aa: CASRRWRGYTF; cdr3_nt: TGTGCCAGCCGCAGGTGGCGTGGCTACACCTTC; v_call: TRBV12-3/TRBV12-4; j_call: TRBJ1-2; clone_size: NA; d_call: NA
cdr3_aa: CASSFQWGGYEQYF; cdr3_nt: TGTGCCAGCAGTTTCCAGTGGGGGGGGTACGAGCAGTACTTC; v_call: TRBV27; j_call: TRBJ2-7; clone_size: few; d_call: TRBD2
cdr3_aa: CASTARQAYNSPLHF; cdr3_nt: TGTGCCAGCACAGCCCGACAGGCCTATAATTCACCCCTCCACTTT; v_call: TRBV28; j_call: TRBJ1-6; clone_size: NA; d_call: NA
cdr3_aa: CASRTGVGADTQYF; cdr3_nt: TGTGCCAGCAGGACAGGGGTTGGGGCGGATACGCAGTATTTT; v_call: TRBV6-5; j_call: TRBJ2-3; clone_size: NA; d_call: TRBD1
cdr3_aa: CASSFPQPGGHEQYF; cdr3_nt: TGTGCCAGCAGTTTTCCCCAACCCGGCGGCCACGAGCAGTACTTC; v_call: TRBV28; j_call: TRBJ2-7; clone_size: once; d_call: NA
cdr3_aa: CASSHGLAAQETQYF; cdr3_nt: TGTGCCAGCAGCCACGGACTAGCGGCACAAGAGACCCAGTACTTC; v_call: TRBV3-1/TRBV3-2; j_call: TRBJ2-5; clone_size: NA; d_call: TRBD2
cdr3_aa: CASRGWTDYSNQPQHF; cdr3_nt: TGTGCCAGTAGAGGCTGGACAGACTATAGCAATCAGCCCCAGCATTTT; v_call: TRBV19; j_call: TRBJ1-5; clone_size: NA; d_call: NA
cdr3_aa: CASSLQVGYSNEQFF; cdr3_nt: TGTGCCAGCAGCTTACAGGTCGGATACTCCAATGAGCAGTTCTTC; v_call: TRBV7-6; j_call: TRBJ2-1; clone_size: once; d_call: NA
cdr3_aa: CSVVWGTNTEAFF; cdr3_nt: TGCAGCGTGGTCTGGGGCACGAACACTGAAGCTTTCTTT; v_call: TRBV29-1; j_call: TRBJ1-1; clone_size: few; d_call: NA